Below, 13 T cell receptor beta chains from the same sample are listed, as sequenced in a study of STAT5B mutations in CD4+ large granular lymphocyte leukemia. The repertoire was sequenced with immunoSEQ multiplex PCR; TCRdb's copy has only in-frame clones and lacks some. The table records around 33,000 clones, 79% of them present only once. The specimen was CD4+ T cells from blood buffy coats. Receptors were obtained from a human donor in good health.

The V and J genes are TRBV30 and TRBJ2-1; 7 bases line up with TRBD2. The J segment lost 8 bases and the V segment lost 4 bases, leaving 8 bases of the junction unmatched. This CDR3 has 13 residues. The V gene's germline CDR1 is GTSNPN and CDR2 SVGIG (reference sequence). The CDR3 DNA sequence: TGTGCCTGGATGCGTGGGGGAGGGGATGAGCAGTTCTTC. Translating it yields CAWMRGGGDEQFF.

The chain has TRBV18 and TRBJ2-7, with TRBD2 matching over 7 bases. The germline V gene has CDR1 KGHSH and CDR2 LQKENI. The trim removed 6 bases at V and 2 bases at J, leaving 13 bases unmatched. This CDR3 spans 16 amino acids. Here the CDR3 DNA reads TGTGCCAGCTCCCAAAACCCCGGGAGGCCGCCCTACGAGCAGTACTTC. It is translated as CASSQNPGRPPYEQYF.

The chain recombines TRBV7-8 with TRBJ1-1; D remains unclear. CDR1 is SGHVS and CDR2 is FQNEAQ in the germline V gene. V was clipped by 2 bases and J by 4 bases, with 11 bases between them. This CDR3 region has 14 residues. The CDR3 bases are TGTGCCAGCAGCTTAAAAAAGGGAAGCACTGAAGCTTTCTTT. Protein: CASSLKKGSTEAFF.

This chain connects TRBV7-6 to TRBJ2-1, with a weak D call TRBD1 (5 bases). The CDR3 has 15 amino acids. Trimming left V 5 bases short and J 6 bases short, with 17 bases between. Germline V lookup: CDR1 SGHVS, CDR2 FNYEAQ. The CDR3 spells CASSIGWLQGNEQFF. In nucleotides, the CDR3 is TGTGCCAGCAGCATTGGATGGCTTCAGGGCAATGAGCAGTTCTTC.

CDR3 bases: TGTGCCTGCACTATTCGGGGGTTGAGTGGCTACACCTTC. Its protein is CACTIRGLSGYTF. The chain combines TRBV30 with TRBJ1-2; possibly TRBD1 for D (5 bases). Trimming left V 6 bases short and J 7 bases short, with 18 bases between. CDR1 and CDR2 (germline): GTSNPN, SVGIG (reference sequence). This CDR3 has 13 amino acids.

This clone is a singleton in its sample. The V and J genes are TRBV7-9 and TRBJ2-3; tentative D call: TRBD2 (6 bases). The CDR3 has 15 residues. The germline V gene encodes CDR1 SEHNR and CDR2 FQNEAQ (reference sequence). V lost 3 bases and J lost 0, with 10 bases in between. In nucleotides, the CDR3 is TGTGCCAGCAGCTTCGCGGGGTCTAGCACAGATACGCAGTATTTT. Its translation is CASSFAGSSTDTQYF. The full variable domain, its missing parts supplied by reference TRBV7-9 and TRBJ2-3, is DTGVSQNPRHKITKRGQNVTFRCDPISEHNRLYWYRQTLGQGPEFLTYFQNEAQLEKSRLLSDRFSAERPKGSFSTLEIQRTEQGDSAMYLCASSFAGSSTDTQYFGPGTRLTVL.

This clone was detected a few times. J is TRBJ1-4 and V is TRBV4-1; 7 nucleotides align to TRBD1. The CDR3 has 15 amino acids. Germline CDR1 and CDR2: MGHRA and YSYEKL. J lost 8 bases, V lost 1 base, and 7 bases had no gene match. CDR3 nucleotides: TGCGCCAGCAGCCAAGCCGACAGGGTTGGGGAAAAACTGTTTTTT. It is translated as CASSQADRVGEKLFF.

This clone was counted a few times. This sample includes further DNA sequences coding for the same CDR3. This rearrangement joins TRBV2 to TRBJ2-5, with D unclear. Germline lookup yields CDR1 SNHLY and CDR2 FYNNEI. This CDR3 region has 13 residues. V lost 3 bases and J 5 bases, leaving 10 bases between the germline ends. This chain's CDR3 is CASSDVRFETQYF. The CDR3 nucleotides read TGTGCCAGCAGTGACGTCAGGTTTGAGACCCAGTACTTC. Filled out from reference TRBV2 and TRBJ2-5, the complete variable domain reads EPEVTQTPSHQVTQMGQEVILRCVPISNHLYFYWYRQILGQKVEFLVSFYNNEISEKSEIFDDQFSVERPDGSNFTLKIRSTKLEDSAMYFCASSDVRFETQYFGPGTRLLVL.

The chain has TRBV10-1 and TRBJ2-1; D is possibly TRBD1 or TRBD2 (5 bases each). Germline CDR1 WNHNN, CDR2 SYGVQD (reference sequence). This CDR3 contains 14 residues. V was pared by 6 bases and J by 2 bases, with 11 bases between. In DNA form, the CDR3 reads TGCGCCAGCAGCCGGGACGGAACCTACAATGAGCAGTTCTTC. The encoded protein is CASSRDGTYNEQFF.

The chain carries TRBV5-1 and TRBJ1-5; possibly TRBD1 for D (5 bases). In germline, CDR1 is SGHRS, CDR2 YFSETQ. V lost 0 bases to trimming and J lost 15 bases, with 16 bases between them. The CDR3 runs to 13 residues. This chain's CDR3 is CASSLDWTRELHF. CDR3 DNA: TGCGCCAGCAGCTTGGACTGGACAAGGGAACTGCATTTT.

This clone was counted a few times. The chain joins TRBV30 to TRBJ1-2, with no clear D. The V gene lost 0 bases and the J gene lost 13 bases, with 9 bases spanning the gap. Germline V gene data show CDR1 as GTSNPN and CDR2 as SVGIG (reference sequence). The CDR3 spans 10 residues. CDR3 nucleotides: TGTGCCTGGAGTGTTAGACCCCTCACCTTC. Translating it yields CAWSVRPLTF.

This clone showed up just a few times. The DNA for the CDR3 is TGTGCCAGCAGTACAGGGACTTATAATTCACCCCTCCACTTT. It is translated as CASSTGTYNSPLHF. V and J are TRBV7-6 and TRBJ1-6, with D possibly TRBD1 on 6 matching bases. Germline V CDR1 and CDR2: SGHVS, FNYEAQ. Trimming stripped 6 bases from V and 4 bases from J, with 10 bases between. This CDR3 has 14 amino acids.

The rearrangement links TRBV2 to TRBJ1-5; no definite D call. The CDR3 sequence is 11 residues long. The germline V gene has CDR1 SNHLY and CDR2 FYNNEI. The V and J ends lost 6 bases and 4 bases respectively, with 4 bases between them. The CDR3 here is CASRGNQPQHF. DNA for the CDR3: TGTGCCAGCAGAGGGAATCAGCCCCAGCATTTT. The full variable domain, completed using reference TRBV2 and TRBJ1-5, is EPEVTQTPSHQVTQMGQEVILRCVPISNHLYFYWYRQILGQKVEFLVSFYNNEISEKSEIFDDQFSVERPDGSNFTLKIRSTKLEDSAMYFCASRGNQPQHFGDGTRLSIL.